One sample yielded the 9 T cell receptor beta chains listed below, sequenced in a study of control samples from healthy donors and cancer patients. TCRdb's copy holds only in-frame clones and misses some; the assay was immunoSEQ multiplex PCR. The profile covers 100,000 to 150,000 clones, with approximately 90% appearing a single time and 2% to 2.5% taken by the ten largest. Source material: blood. All receptors derive from a woman in her forties or fifties in good health.

The chain carries TRBV12-3 or TRBV12-4 and TRBJ1-5, with no clear D. The CDR3 runs to 13 residues. V was trimmed by 0 bases and J by 5 bases, leaving 5 bases between them. Here the CDR3 DNA reads TGTGCCAGCAGTTTAGCGGCCGATCAGCCCCAGCATTTT. It yields the protein CASSLAADQPQHF.

The J gene is TRBJ2-1, the V gene TRBV5-1, with D maybe TRBD1 (6 bases). The CDR3 runs 14 residues. Trimming pared 0 bases from V and 5 bases from J, leaving 9 bases between. Per the germline V gene, CDR1 is SGHRS and CDR2 is YFSETQ. CDR3 sequence: CASSLGTANNEQFF. CDR3 DNA: TGCGCCAGCAGCTTGGGGACAGCCAACAATGAGCAGTTCTTC.

The V and J genes are TRBV18 and TRBJ2-6; D possibly corresponds to TRBD2 (5 bases). Germline V gene lookup returns CDR1 KGHSH and CDR2 LQKENI. There are 16 residues in the CDR3. With 2 bases removed from V and 0 bases from J, the gap between germline ends came to 8 bases. CDR3 nucleotide sequence: TGTGCCAGCTCACCAGATCGGGGCTCTGGGGCCAACGTCCTGACTTTC. This sequence encodes CASSPDRGSGANVLTF.

This chain uses TRBV28 with TRBJ1-6; 9 bases are a match to TRBD1. Germline CDR1 reads MDHEN; CDR2 reads SYDVKM. The V segment lost 5 bases and the J segment 9 bases; nucleotides outside the gene matches: 8. The CDR3 extends over 15 amino acids. The CDR3 spells CASSLPGQGLSPLHF. CDR3 DNA: TGTGCCAGCAGTCTCCCGGGACAGGGTCTTTCACCCCTCCACTTT.

This clone was observed a few times. The chain links TRBV5-1 to TRBJ2-6; 9 positions agree with TRBD1. Germline-derived CDR1 and CDR2 are SGHRS and YFSETQ. The CDR3 spans 19 residues. Trimming took 2 bases from V and 0 from J; bases not matched to a gene: 9. The CDR3, as DNA: TGCGCCAGCAGCTTTTCGACAGGGGGTTATAGCTCTGGGGCCAACGTCCTGACTTTC. The encoded protein is CASSFSTGGYSSGANVLTF.

This clone was seen repeatedly, ten times or more. The chain couples TRBV7-6 to TRBJ1-5; 9 positions match TRBD1. The CDR3 covers 14 residues. Per the germline V gene, CDR1 is SGHVS and CDR2 is FNYEAQ. With V trimmed by 5 bases and J by 7 bases, 6 bases remained unmatched. CDR3 loop: CASSPWTGVQPQHF. In DNA, the CDR3 is TGTGCCAGCAGCCCCTGGACAGGGGTGCAGCCCCAGCATTTT.

The rearrangement joins TRBV5-4 to TRBJ2-3; 8 nucleotides agree with TRBD2. The junction had 4 bases not matched to a gene; V was cut back by 4 bases and J by 0 bases. The CDR3 covers 15 residues. Per germline, CDR1 SGHNT and CDR2 YYREEE (reference sequence). The CDR3 region has the DNA TGTGCCAGCAGCATCGGGGGGGGTAGCACAGATACGCAGTATTTT. Translation gives CASSIGGGSTDTQYF.

The chain links TRBV28 to TRBJ1-5, with 7 bases lining up with TRBD1. V shed 5 bases and J 5 bases; nucleotides not matched to a gene: 6. The CDR3 runs 14 residues. Germline loops: CDR1 MDHEN, CDR2 SYDVKM. The CDR3 nucleotides are TGTGCCAGCAGTCCGACAGGGCATGATCAGCCCCAGCATTTT. Its translation: CASSPTGHDQPQHF.

The chain recombines TRBV30 with TRBJ2-5, with D unresolved. Trimming removed 3 bases from V and 1 base from J, with 15 bases in between. Germline loops: CDR1 GTSNPN, CDR2 SVGIG (reference sequence). This CDR3 is built from 15 residues. The CDR3 sequence: CAWSPVKAAQETQYF. The CDR3, as DNA: TGTGCCTGGAGCCCCGTGAAGGCGGCCCAAGAGACCCAGTACTTC.